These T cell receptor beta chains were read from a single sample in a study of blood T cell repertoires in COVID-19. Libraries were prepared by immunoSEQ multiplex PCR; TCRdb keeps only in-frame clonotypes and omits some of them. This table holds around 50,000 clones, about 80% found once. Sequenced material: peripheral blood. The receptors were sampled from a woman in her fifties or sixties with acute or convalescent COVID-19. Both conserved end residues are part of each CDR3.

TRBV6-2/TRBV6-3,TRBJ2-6,CASSKSGGGANVLTF
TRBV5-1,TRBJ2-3,CASSLADSSDTQYF
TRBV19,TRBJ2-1,CASNEGAGASYNEQFF
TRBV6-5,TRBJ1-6,CAVGGSYNSPLHF
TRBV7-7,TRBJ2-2,CASSPLLAGTGELFF
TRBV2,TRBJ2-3,CATRSGTASQYF
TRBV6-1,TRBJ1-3,CASSEEDRGRRTSGNTIYF
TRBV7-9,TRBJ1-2,CASSSRDSGYGYTF
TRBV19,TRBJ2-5,CASSIGQGPGETQYF
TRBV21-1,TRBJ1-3,CASSIKDRGSTSGNTIYF
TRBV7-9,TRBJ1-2,CASSLPRTGVYGYTF
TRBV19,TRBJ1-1,CASKLPGGTEAFF
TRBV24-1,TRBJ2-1,CATSDFRRGERFF
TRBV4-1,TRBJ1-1,CASRNIGGGYTEAFF
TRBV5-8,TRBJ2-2,CASSHGTGAFTGELFF
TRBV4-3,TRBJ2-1,CASSQDGPGNVNEQFF
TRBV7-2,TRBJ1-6,CASSLAGTGVNSPLHF
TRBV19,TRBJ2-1,CASGGSEYNEQFF
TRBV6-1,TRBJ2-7,CASSEQGRKGYEQYF
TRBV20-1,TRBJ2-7,CSASDWDRGEYEQYF
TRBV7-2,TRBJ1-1,CASSSPEPRNTEAFF
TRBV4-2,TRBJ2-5,CASSQSDVGETQYF
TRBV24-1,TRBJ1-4,CATSDGPTGREVEKLFF
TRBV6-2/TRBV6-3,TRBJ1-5,CASSASGQGYQPQHF
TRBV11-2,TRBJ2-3,CASSLRGRDRDTDTQYF
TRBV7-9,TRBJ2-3,CASSQGGADTQYF
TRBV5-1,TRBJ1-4,CASSLGQPNEKLFF
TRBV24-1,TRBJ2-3,CATGEGSTDTQYF
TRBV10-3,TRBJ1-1,CAISESQGNTEAFF
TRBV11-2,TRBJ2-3,CASSLGGGGTDTQYF
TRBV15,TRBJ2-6,CATSSRSAAGANVLTF